A single sample gave rise to the 15 T cell receptor beta chains below, sequenced in a study of somatic mutations in cytotoxic T cells in rheumatoid arthritis. Measured with immunoSEQ multiplex PCR; TCRdb has only the in-frame clones, and not every one. This table holds around 20,000 clones, about 80% found once. The sequencing input was CD8+ T cells sorted from blood. Receptors originate from an adult with rheumatoid arthritis.

The chain links TRBV10-3 to TRBJ1-3; D uncertain. CDR3 length: 16 residues. V lost 0 bases and J lost 1, with 10 bases in between. The germline V gene has CDR1 ENHRY and CDR2 SYGVKD. CDR3 region: CAISESFRRSGNTIYF. CDR3 nucleotides: TGTGCCATCAGTGAGTCCTTCAGACGGTCTGGAAACACCATATATTTT.

The V and J genes are TRBV27 and TRBJ2-7, with a tentative D call TRBD1 (6 bases). There are 16 residues in the CDR3. Germline-derived CDR1 and CDR2 are MNHEY and SMNVEV (reference sequence). V lost 3 bases and J lost 4, with 19 bases in between. The CDR3 region has the DNA TGTGCCAGCAGTTTGGGGGCGGGCCGAAAGATTTACGAGCAGTACTTC. It is translated as CASSLGAGRKIYEQYF.

V gene TRBV2 combines with J gene TRBJ1-2; D not resolved. Germline V gives CDR1 SNHLY, CDR2 FYNNEI. The CDR3 has 14 residues. Trimming pared 3 bases from V and 4 bases from J, leaving 12 bases between. In DNA form, the CDR3 reads TGTGCCAGCAGTGATTTGAGACAACCCTATGGCTACACCTTC. Residues: CASSDLRQPYGYTF.

The gene calls are TRBV10-3 and TRBJ1-2; D is perhaps TRBD1 (6 bases). Germline CDR1 is ENHRY and CDR2 is SYGVKD. Trimming removed 0 bases from V and 4 bases from J, with 15 bases in between. This CDR3 has 16 amino acids. The CDR3 loop is CAISESGQPTSYGYTF. The CDR3 nucleotides are TGTGCCATCAGTGAGTCCGGACAGCCTACCTCCTATGGCTACACCTTC.

The CDR3, as DNA: TGTGCCAGCAGTCCGGGACTCTATGAAGCTTTCTTT. As protein: CASSPGLYEAFF. This chain links TRBV28 with TRBJ1-1, with D possibly being TRBD1 (5 bases). V was pared by 5 bases and J by 7 bases, with 11 bases between. Germline V gene sequence: CDR1 MDHEN, CDR2 SYDVKM. The CDR3 extends over 12 amino acids.

This clone has only one observation. The V gene is TRBV4-1, the J gene TRBJ1-6; D remains ambiguous. The length of the CDR3 is 14 residues. The V end was cut by 7 bases, the J end by 7 bases, with 14 bases between. Per the germline V gene, CDR1 is MGHRA and CDR2 is YSYEKL. CDR3 DNA: TGCGCCAGCAACCGCCCCGCTGGCAATTCACCCCTCCACTTT. This gives the protein CASNRPAGNSPLHF.

This clone was recorded only once. DNA for the CDR3: TGTGCCAGCAGCGTTGGCAGCGGGGAGCTGTTTTTT. It specifies CASSVGSGELFF. V is TRBV9 and J is TRBJ2-2; D is unclear. In germline, CDR1 is SGDLS, CDR2 YYNGEE. V dropped 2 bases and J dropped 7 bases, with 6 bases sitting between them. The CDR3 totals 12 residues.

The rearrangement joins TRBV15 to TRBJ2-2; the D call may be TRBD1 or TRBD2 (6 bases each). The CDR3 is 17 amino acids. V lost 5 bases and J 2 bases, leaving 18 bases between the germline ends. Looked up from germline, CDR1 is LNHNV and CDR2 is YYDKDF (reference sequence). CDR3: CATSLSEGGTNTGELFF. In DNA, the CDR3 is TGTGCCACCAGCCTCAGCGAAGGGGGGACTAACACCGGGGAGCTGTTTTTT.

The chain employs TRBV11-2 and TRBJ1-2; no firm D call. Germline CDR1 and CDR2: SGHAT and FQNNGV. The CDR3 totals 14 residues. Trimming left V 7 bases short and J 6 bases short, with 18 bases between. In DNA form, the CDR3 reads TGTGCCAGCACTTCCGGGAGAGGGATCGATGGCTACACCTTC. Translation gives CASTSGRGIDGYTF.

The chain recombines TRBV7-9 with TRBJ1-4; 8 bases line up with TRBD1. V lost 5 bases, J lost 0 bases, and 8 bases stayed unmatched. This CDR3 contains 17 residues. Germline V lookup: CDR1 SEHNR, CDR2 FQNEAQ (reference sequence). The CDR3 region has the DNA TGTGCCAGCAGCAGGCGACAGGGGTCTACAACTAATGAAAAACTGTTTTTT. Protein: CASSRRQGSTTNEKLFF.

This chain uses TRBV11-2 with TRBJ2-2; D is uncertain. V dropped 8 bases and J dropped 6 bases, with 7 bases sitting between them. The CDR3 runs to 11 residues. Germline assignment: CDR1 SGHAT and CDR2 FQNNGV. CDR3 amino acids: CASPLSGELFF. For the CDR3, the DNA is TGTGCCAGCCCCCTCTCCGGGGAGCTGTTTTTT.

This clone was detected only a few times. The V call is TRBV12-5, the J call TRBJ2-3; 8 bases map to TRBD2. This CDR3 spans 15 amino acids. The V segment lost 6 bases and the J segment 4 bases; nucleotides outside the gene matches: 9. Germline V gene lookup returns CDR1 LGHNT and CDR2 FRNRAP. The CDR3 loop reads CASGPIAGKADTQYF. The DNA of the CDR3 is TGTGCTAGTGGCCCAATAGCGGGGAAGGCAGATACGCAGTATTTT. Together with reference TRBV12-5 and TRBJ2-3, the CDR3 gives the full variable domain: DARVTQTPRHKVTEMGQEVTMRCQPILGHNTVFWYRQTMMQGLELLAYFRNRAPLDDSGMPKDRFSAEMPDATLATLKIQPSEPRDSAVYFCASGPIAGKADTQYFGPGTRLTVL.

In this sample, this clone turned up a few times. The chain carries TRBV21-1 and TRBJ2-2; TRBD1 is the table's D call and was not checked against the DNA. TRBV21-1 is designated a pseudogene. The CDR3 consists of 14 residues. Written as DNA, the CDR3 is TGTGCCACCCGGGACACCACGAACACCGGGGAGCTGTTTTTT. Residues: CATRDTTNTGELFF.

This chain links TRBV11-3 with TRBJ2-5; 11 bases line up with TRBD1. V gave up 5 bases and J gave up 5 bases; unmatched junction bases: 7. Germline V gene sequence: CDR1 SGHNT, CDR2 YENEEA. The CDR3 has 15 residues. In DNA form, the CDR3 reads TGTGCCAGCAGCCCCGGACAGGGGGCGCGCGAGACCCAGTACTTC. Its translation: CASSPGQGARETQYF.

This rearrangement joins TRBV30 to TRBJ1-1; 8 positions match TRBD1. Unmatched junction bases numbered 9, after V lost 4 bases and J lost 2 bases. Per germline, CDR1 GTSNPN and CDR2 SVGIG (reference sequence). The length of the CDR3 is 15 residues. The CDR3 here is CAWTPPDRVNTEAFF. DNA of the CDR3: TGTGCCTGGACCCCCCCGGACAGGGTTAACACTGAAGCTTTCTTT.